Listed below are T cell receptor beta chains from one sample, sequenced in a study of T cells after posttransplantation cyclophosphamide. Only in-frame clones appear in the TCRdb table, and some are missing; sequencing was by immunoSEQ multiplex PCR. The sample shows tens of thousands of clones, around 83% of them seen only once. The sequenced sample consisted of PBMCs. Receptors originate from a man aged 30 to 39 with a blood cancer, CMV-positive, and with a related stem cell donor. CDR3s include the opening cysteine and the closing phenylalanine or tryptophan. D genes are given only for firm matches. A row's size may be missing; if present it is once, few, many or a size class.

size: NA
J: TRBJ1-2
V: TRBV4-3
length: 18
D: NA
DNA: TGCGCCAGCAGCCAAGTAGGGTTATGGGGAGAAACTAACTATGGCTACACCTTC
CDR3: CASSQVGLWGETNYGYTF

size: NA
J: TRBJ2-2
V: TRBV10-3
length: 14
D: TRBD2
DNA: TGTGCCACCAGACTAGCGGACAACACCGGGGAGCTGTTTTTT
CDR3: CATRLADNTGELFF

size: NA
J: TRBJ2-7
V: TRBV12-5
length: 14
D: TRBD1
DNA: TGTGCTAGTGGAGAGACGACAGGGACCTACGAGCAGTACTTC
CDR3: CASGETTGTYEQYF

size: NA
J: TRBJ1-5
V: TRBV4-1
length: 16
D: NA
DNA: TGCGCCAGCAGCCAAGATCCTCTATCCCTAAGACAGCCCCAGCATTTT
CDR3: CASSQDPLSLRQPQHF

size: NA
J: TRBJ2-7
V: TRBV14
length: 19
D: TRBD2
DNA: TGTGCCAGCAGCCAAGTGGGAGGACTAGCGGGAGGTATGTCCTACGAGCAGTACTTC
CDR3: CASSQVGGLAGGMSYEQYF

size: NA
J: TRBJ1-3
V: TRBV11-2
length: 15
D: NA
DNA: TGTGCCAGCAGCTTAGACGGGGCGGGAGGAAACACCATATATTTT
CDR3: CASSLDGAGGNTIYF

size: NA
J: TRBJ1-1
V: TRBV6-5
length: 14
D: NA
DNA: TGTGCCAGCAGTTACAGGACACAAAACACTGAAGCTTTCTTT
CDR3: CASSYRTQNTEAFF

size: NA
J: TRBJ1-1
V: TRBV29-1
length: 13
D: TRBD1
DNA: TGCAGCGTTGAAGGGGGACAGAACTTTGAAGCTTTCTTT
CDR3: CSVEGGQNFEAFF

size: NA
J: TRBJ1-4
V: TRBV2
length: 17
D: TRBD1
DNA: TGTGCCAGCAGTGAAGCCCGGACAGGGGCGGATAATGAAAAACTGTTTTTT
CDR3: CASSEARTGADNEKLFF

size: NA
J: TRBJ2-3
V: TRBV11-2
length: 12
D: NA
DNA: TGTGCCAGCAGCCCGACAACAGATACGCAGTATTTT
CDR3: CASSPTTDTQYF

size: NA
J: TRBJ1-5
V: TRBV7-8
length: 18
D: NA
DNA: TGTGCCAGCAGCTTAGCGATAGTGGGGGGAAATAGCAATCAGCCCCAGCATTTT
CDR3: CASSLAIVGGNSNQPQHF

size: NA
J: TRBJ2-7
V: TRBV27
length: 14
D: NA
DNA: TGTGCCAGCAGTTGGGGCCATGGTCCCTACGAGCAGTACTTC
CDR3: CASSWGHGPYEQYF

size: few
J: TRBJ1-5
V: TRBV15
length: 14
D: NA
DNA: TGTGCCACCAGCAGGGACAGTAGCAATCAGCCCCAGCATTTT
CDR3: CATSRDSSNQPQHF

size: NA
J: TRBJ2-4
V: TRBV6-5
length: 15
D: NA
DNA: TGTGCCGGAAGTCCTCGACAGCTAGCCAAAAACATTCAGTACTTC
CDR3: CAGSPRQLAKNIQYF

size: NA
J: TRBJ2-2
V: TRBV2
length: 16
D: TRBD2
DNA: TGTGCCAGCAAAAGACTAGCGGGAGGAATCACCGGGGAGCTGTTTTTT
CDR3: CASKRLAGGITGELFF

size: NA
J: TRBJ1-4
V: TRBV7-9
length: 16
D: NA
DNA: TGTGCCAGCAGCTTAGAAAGGGGCGGGGGTAATGAAAAACTGTTTTTT
CDR3: CASSLERGGGNEKLFF

size: NA
J: TRBJ2-3
V: TRBV15
length: 16
D: NA
DNA: TGTGCCACCAGCAGAGATAGGACTTCCAACACAGATACGCAGTATTTT
CDR3: CATSRDRTSNTDTQYF

size: NA
J: TRBJ2-7
V: TRBV28
length: 14
D: TRBD1
DNA: TGTGCCAGCAGTTCCCGACAGGGCAGCTACGAGCAGTACTTC
CDR3: CASSSRQGSYEQYF

size: NA
J: TRBJ1-2
V: TRBV7-9
length: 19
D: NA
DNA: TGTGCCAGCAGCTTAGAGGGGGGGGTTTGGGCACCAGCTAACTATGGCTACACCTTC
CDR3: CASSLEGGVWAPANYGYTF

size: NA
J: TRBJ2-5
V: TRBV5-6
length: 15
D: TRBD2
DNA: TGTGCCAGCAGCTTGGGGGGAGCGGGAGGGGAGACCCAGTACTTC
CDR3: CASSLGGAGGETQYF

size: few
J: TRBJ1-1
V: TRBV7-3
length: 17
D: TRBD1
DNA: TGTGCCAGCAGCTTCCTTCCGAGGGGACAGGGAGGCACTGAAGCTTTCTTT
CDR3: CASSFLPRGQGGTEAFF

size: NA
J: TRBJ2-3
V: TRBV7-2
length: 15
D: TRBD2
DNA: TGTGCCAGCAGCTTAGGTAGCGGGAGGGCCAAAACGCAGTATTTT
CDR3: CASSLGSGRAKTQYF

size: NA
J: TRBJ2-7
V: TRBV5-5
length: 13
D: NA
DNA: TGTGCCAGCAGCTTTCAGGTGGCCTACGAGCAGTACTTC
CDR3: CASSFQVAYEQYF

size: NA
J: TRBJ2-7
V: TRBV11-3
length: 13
D: NA
DNA: TGTGCCAGCAGCGCTCGGCAGGGATCCGAGCAGTACTTC
CDR3: CASSARQGSEQYF

size: once
J: TRBJ2-4
V: TRBV6-5
length: 14
D: TRBD2
DNA: TGTGCCAGCAGACCAGGGACTAGCGTTGACATTCAGTACTTC
CDR3: CASRPGTSVDIQYF

size: few
J: TRBJ1-1
V: TRBV4-3
length: 14
D: NA
DNA: TGCGCCAGCAGCCAAGGACATCGGAACACTGAAGCTTTCTTT
CDR3: CASSQGHRNTEAFF

size: NA
J: TRBJ2-7
V: TRBV6-5
length: 13
D: TRBD1
DNA: TGTGCCAGCAGTTACTACACCGGGGACAGGTTGTACTTC
CDR3: CASSYYTGDRLYF

size: NA
J: TRBJ2-2
V: TRBV5-1
length: 15
D: TRBD1
DNA: TGCGCCAGCAGCTGGGGGACAGGGAACACCGGGGAGCTGTTTTTT
CDR3: CASSWGTGNTGELFF

size: few
J: TRBJ2-5
V: TRBV5-4
length: 17
D: TRBD1
DNA: TGTGCCAGCAGCTTGGGCTTGACAGGGGGCCTTCAAGAGACCCAGTACTTC
CDR3: CASSLGLTGGLQETQYF

size: NA
J: TRBJ2-3
V: TRBV18
length: 16
D: NA
DNA: TGTGCCAGCTCACCCCACAAGCTAGCTAGCACAGATACGCAGTATTTT
CDR3: CASSPHKLASTDTQYF